This is a list of T cell receptor beta chains from one sample in a study of cytomegalovirus exposure and HLA in healthy donors. TCRdb keeps only in-frame clones here, not all; method: immunoSEQ multiplex PCR. The sample holds 75,000 to 80,000 clones, 60% to 85% seen once. Sequenced material: PBMCs. Every receptor here comes from a male donor in good health and CMV-seronegative. Each CDR3 is given with its conserved first and last residue. The order of the fields is D gene, V gene, clone size, J gene, CDR3 DNA, CDR3 protein. The D gene is left open where the match is weak. Only part of the rows carry a size: once, few, many, or a class if the clone is expanded.

d_call: TRBD1
v_call: TRBV29-1
clone_size: -
j_call: TRBJ2-7
cdr3_nt: TGCAGCGTAACGACAGGGATGAATGAGCAGTACTTC
cdr3_aa: CSVTTGMNEQYF

d_call: -
v_call: TRBV10-3
clone_size: -
j_call: TRBJ1-4
cdr3_nt: TGTGCCATCAGTGATGCCAGGGGTGCAACTAATGAAAAACTGTTTTTT
cdr3_aa: CAISDARGATNEKLFF

d_call: -
v_call: TRBV11-2
clone_size: once
j_call: TRBJ2-7
cdr3_nt: TGTGCCAGCAGTACCCCCAGCGAGCAGTACTTC
cdr3_aa: CASSTPSEQYF

d_call: -
v_call: TRBV6-4
clone_size: few
j_call: TRBJ2-7
cdr3_nt: TGTGCCAGCAAAATAAGGGGATCCCCCTACGAGCAGTACTTC
cdr3_aa: CASKIRGSPYEQYF

d_call: -
v_call: TRBV13
clone_size: few
j_call: TRBJ2-7
cdr3_nt: TGTGCCAGCAGCTCAAGGGAGGTGAGGGAGCAGTACTTC
cdr3_aa: CASSSREVREQYF

d_call: -
v_call: TRBV5-1
clone_size: -
j_call: TRBJ1-2
cdr3_nt: TGCGCCACCGCGGAGGGAAACAACTATGGCTACACCTTC
cdr3_aa: CATAEGNNYGYTF

d_call: -
v_call: TRBV25-1
clone_size: -
j_call: TRBJ1-3
cdr3_nt: TGTGCCAGCAGGCCGAGCGGGCCCTCAAGCAACACCATATATTTT
cdr3_aa: CASRPSGPSSNTIYF

d_call: -
v_call: TRBV2
clone_size: -
j_call: TRBJ2-5
cdr3_nt: TGTGCCAGCAAAATCTTGCGGGCAGCACAAGAGACCCAGTACTTC
cdr3_aa: CASKILRAAQETQYF

d_call: TRBD1
v_call: TRBV30
clone_size: -
j_call: TRBJ1-5
cdr3_nt: TGTGCCTGGAGTGTCAGGGGGCTTCAGCCCCAGCATTTT
cdr3_aa: CAWSVRGLQPQHF

d_call: -
v_call: TRBV7-2
clone_size: -
j_call: TRBJ1-4
cdr3_nt: TGTGCCAGCAGCATAGAAGGGAGGCGGGGGCTTTACGAAAAACTGTTTTTT
cdr3_aa: CASSIEGRRGLYEKLFF

d_call: -
v_call: TRBV5-1
clone_size: -
j_call: TRBJ1-2
cdr3_nt: TGCGCCAGCAGGGGATCCATTGGAGGAGGCTACACCTTC
cdr3_aa: CASRGSIGGGYTF

d_call: TRBD2
v_call: TRBV19
clone_size: -
j_call: TRBJ2-1
cdr3_nt: TGTGCCAGTAATCTAGCGGGAGGCGTGAATGAGCAGTTCTTC
cdr3_aa: CASNLAGGVNEQFF

d_call: -
v_call: TRBV9
clone_size: -
j_call: TRBJ1-1
cdr3_nt: TGTGCCAGCAGCCAAGAGCCCCCCGGGATCATGAACACTGAAGCTTTCTTT
cdr3_aa: CASSQEPPGIMNTEAFF

d_call: -
v_call: TRBV19
clone_size: -
j_call: TRBJ2-1
cdr3_nt: TGTGCCAGTAGGGCTGAGGATTGGTCCTACAATGAGCAGTTCTTC
cdr3_aa: CASRAEDWSYNEQFF

d_call: TRBD1
v_call: TRBV4-3
clone_size: -
j_call: TRBJ2-7
cdr3_nt: TGCGCCAGCAGCCCTGGGACAGACTCCTACGAGCAGTACTTC
cdr3_aa: CASSPGTDSYEQYF

d_call: TRBD1
v_call: TRBV6-1
clone_size: -
j_call: TRBJ2-7
cdr3_nt: TGTGCCACTCTACAGGGGGCCTCCTACGAGCAGTACTTC
cdr3_aa: CATLQGASYEQYF

d_call: -
v_call: TRBV7-2
clone_size: -
j_call: TRBJ2-3
cdr3_nt: TGTGCCAGCAGCTTATCGTTGAGACAGAGCACAGATACGCAGTATTTT
cdr3_aa: CASSLSLRQSTDTQYF

d_call: TRBD2
v_call: TRBV9
clone_size: -
j_call: TRBJ2-2
cdr3_nt: TGTGCCAGCAGCGTAGTTGGCGGGAGCTCGACCGGGGAGCTGTTTTTT
cdr3_aa: CASSVVGGSSTGELFF

d_call: -
v_call: TRBV7-8
clone_size: -
j_call: TRBJ1-5
cdr3_nt: TGTGCCAGCAGCTTAGGGGGCAGCCTTCCCAATCAGCCCCAGAATTTT
cdr3_aa: CASSLGGSLPNQPQNF

d_call: TRBD2
v_call: TRBV29-1
clone_size: once
j_call: TRBJ2-7
cdr3_nt: TGCAGCGTTGAGGGCACAAAGGCGGGAGTAAGCTCCTACGAGCAGTACTTC
cdr3_aa: CSVEGTKAGVSSYEQYF

d_call: TRBD1
v_call: TRBV30
clone_size: -
j_call: TRBJ2-5
cdr3_nt: TGTGCCTGGAGCAGACAGGGGGTGAAGACCCAGTACTTC
cdr3_aa: CAWSRQGVKTQYF

d_call: TRBD2
v_call: TRBV6-1
clone_size: once
j_call: TRBJ2-5
cdr3_nt: TGTGCCAGCAGTGAAATTGGCGGGAGAGGTGAGACCCAGTACTTC
cdr3_aa: CASSEIGGRGETQYF

d_call: -
v_call: TRBV29-1
clone_size: once
j_call: TRBJ1-2
cdr3_nt: TGCAGCGTTGACCTGAGCTATGGCTACACCTTC
cdr3_aa: CSVDLSYGYTF

d_call: -
v_call: TRBV30
clone_size: -
j_call: TRBJ1-5
cdr3_nt: TGTGCCTGGAGTGTACGCAGGGAAAGTCAGCCCCAGAATTTT
cdr3_aa: CAWSVRRESQPQNF

d_call: TRBD2
v_call: TRBV5-6
clone_size: -
j_call: TRBJ2-3
cdr3_nt: TGTGCCAGCAGCTTCGGGGCTAGCGGGCTCACAGATACGCAGTATTTT
cdr3_aa: CASSFGASGLTDTQYF

d_call: TRBD1
v_call: TRBV18
clone_size: -
j_call: TRBJ1-5
cdr3_nt: TGTGCCAGCTCACCAATGGGACAGGGTGGATCCAATCAGCCCCAGCATTTT
cdr3_aa: CASSPMGQGGSNQPQHF

d_call: TRBD2
v_call: TRBV7-9
clone_size: -
j_call: TRBJ2-6
cdr3_nt: TGTGCCAGTGAGCGGGACCTCAGACCTGGGGCCAACGTCCTGACTTTC
cdr3_aa: CASERDLRPGANVLTF

d_call: -
v_call: TRBV27
clone_size: -
j_call: TRBJ1-4
cdr3_nt: TGTGCCAGCAGTTTCACAGTTAATAATGAAAAACTGTTTTTT
cdr3_aa: CASSFTVNNEKLFF

d_call: -
v_call: TRBV6-5
clone_size: few
j_call: TRBJ2-2
cdr3_nt: TGTGCCAGCAGTTATAGGGGGACCGGGGAGCTGTTTTTT
cdr3_aa: CASSYRGTGELFF

d_call: TRBD1
v_call: TRBV7-2
clone_size: -
j_call: TRBJ2-7
cdr3_nt: TGTGCCAGCAGCTTAATCGGGACAGGGGGCTACGAGCAGTACTTC
cdr3_aa: CASSLIGTGGYEQYF

d_call: -
v_call: TRBV11-2
clone_size: -
j_call: TRBJ2-1
cdr3_nt: TGTGCCAGCAGCCTCGGACAGAAGCAGTTCTTC
cdr3_aa: CASSLGQKQFF

d_call: -
v_call: TRBV28
clone_size: -
j_call: TRBJ1-2
cdr3_nt: TGTGCCAGCTTAATTGACAGAGACTATGGCTACACCTTC
cdr3_aa: CASLIDRDYGYTF

d_call: TRBD1
v_call: TRBV7-9
clone_size: -
j_call: TRBJ2-7
cdr3_nt: TGTGCCAGCAGCTTAAATCTGGGACAGGGCTACGAGCAGTACTTC
cdr3_aa: CASSLNLGQGYEQYF

d_call: -
v_call: TRBV11-2
clone_size: -
j_call: TRBJ1-1
cdr3_nt: TGTGCCAGCAGCCCCGAGGGTCGGAACACTGAAGCTTTCTTT
cdr3_aa: CASSPEGRNTEAFF

d_call: TRBD1
v_call: TRBV7-2
clone_size: -
j_call: TRBJ1-6
cdr3_nt: TGTGCCAGCAGCTTAGCCCTTCTACAGGGGGATTCACCCCTCCACTTT
cdr3_aa: CASSLALLQGDSPLHF

d_call: TRBD1
v_call: TRBV5-5
clone_size: few
j_call: TRBJ1-5
cdr3_nt: TGTGCCAGCAGCCAAGGGACAGTTGTGCAGCCCCAGCATTTT
cdr3_aa: CASSQGTVVQPQHF

d_call: TRBD1
v_call: TRBV29-1
clone_size: -
j_call: TRBJ2-5
cdr3_nt: TGCAGCGTCGGGACAGTTGTACAAGAGACCCAGTACTTC
cdr3_aa: CSVGTVVQETQYF

d_call: TRBD2
v_call: TRBV7-6
clone_size: -
j_call: TRBJ2-3
cdr3_nt: TGTGCCAGCAGCCTGGAGCCCGCGACTAGCGGGAGGGGTACGCAGTATTTT
cdr3_aa: CASSLEPATSGRGTQYF

d_call: TRBD1
v_call: TRBV5-1
clone_size: -
j_call: TRBJ2-5
cdr3_nt: TGCGCCAGCAGCTTACAGACAGGGCAAGAGACCCAGTACTTC
cdr3_aa: CASSLQTGQETQYF

d_call: -
v_call: TRBV29-1
clone_size: few
j_call: TRBJ2-6
cdr3_nt: TGCAGCGTTGGCGTGAGTTCTGGGGCCAACGTCCTGACTTTC
cdr3_aa: CSVGVSSGANVLTF

d_call: -
v_call: TRBV7-9
clone_size: -
j_call: TRBJ1-2
cdr3_nt: TGTGCCAGCAGCTTAGTTGAGGGGGTCTATGGCTACACCTTC
cdr3_aa: CASSLVEGVYGYTF

d_call: -
v_call: TRBV5-1
clone_size: -
j_call: TRBJ2-3
cdr3_nt: TGCGCCAGCAGCCTCGTTTCTAGCACAGATACGCAGTATTTT
cdr3_aa: CASSLVSSTDTQYF

d_call: -
v_call: TRBV15
clone_size: -
j_call: TRBJ2-7
cdr3_nt: TGTGCCACCAGCAGAGAACTTTACGGTTACGAGCAGTACTTC
cdr3_aa: CATSRELYGYEQYF

d_call: -
v_call: TRBV10-3
clone_size: -
j_call: TRBJ2-1
cdr3_nt: TGTGCCATCAGTGAGGGGGACTTGTCCAATGAGCAGTTCTTC
cdr3_aa: CAISEGDLSNEQFF

d_call: TRBD1
v_call: TRBV2
clone_size: -
j_call: TRBJ1-6
cdr3_nt: TGTGCCAGCAACGACAGGGATAATTCACCCCTCCACTTT
cdr3_aa: CASNDRDNSPLHF

d_call: -
v_call: TRBV9
clone_size: -
j_call: TRBJ1-1
cdr3_nt: TGTGCCAGCAGCGAGGGAGGCATGACAGTAGCTTTCTTT
cdr3_aa: CASSEGGMTVAFF

d_call: TRBD1
v_call: TRBV4-2
clone_size: -
j_call: TRBJ2-6
cdr3_nt: TGTGCCAGCAGCCTCCCTCTGACAGGGGGAAAAAGCTCTGGGGCCAACGTCCTGACTTTC
cdr3_aa: CASSLPLTGGKSSGANVLTF